The clone carrying this T cell receptor (beta chain) has a single count. Its matching antigen is unknown. The data were taken from a study of vaccination and CD4 T cells after COVID-19. V lost 3 bases, J lost 4 bases, and 10 bases lay in between. CDR1 and CDR2 (germline): DFQATT, SNEGSKA (reference sequence). The CDR3 runs 13 residues. The study sequenced cultured CD4+ T cell DNA using the Oncomine TCR Beta short-read assay. TCRdb reprocessed the PCR reads with MiXCR, giving one entry per CDR3 protein. Of 9,500 to 15,000 distinct CDR3 sequences listed, 45% to 50% are singletons. Stated treatment: roughly nine-day PBMC culture with coronavirus spike peptide pools or control peptides (ViraFEST assay).

This TCR derives from a human donor who had recovered from COVID-19. V usage is TRBV20-1 and J usage is TRBJ1-3; D is unclear. Sequencing was carried out using CD4+ T cells from blood, cultured in vitro. The CDR3 loop is CSASGVGGNTIYF. CDR3 nucleotides: TGCAGTGCTAGCGGGGTGGGCGGAAACACCATATATTTT.